The 32 T cell receptor beta chains below were found in one sample sequenced in a study of blood T cell repertoires in COVID-19. Sequenced by immunoSEQ multiplex PCR; TCRdb stores in-frame clones only, minus some. The repertoire holds some 120,000 clones, with more than 90% as singletons. The sample was peripheral blood. These receptors were taken from a man in his fifties or sixties with COVID-19, enrolled during active disease.

The chain carries TRBV28 and TRBJ2-5; 7 nucleotides line up with TRBD2. Trimming at V came to 6 bases and at J to 1 base, leaving 2 bases not matched to a gene. The CDR3 is 13 amino acids. Germline V gene sequence: CDR1 MDHEN, CDR2 SYDVKM. Written as DNA, the CDR3 is TGTGCCAGCAGGGGAGGGGCCCAAGAGACCCAGTACTTC. This encodes CASRGGAQETQYF.

This chain connects TRBV5-1 to TRBJ1-1; 9 bases align to TRBD1. CDR1 and CDR2 from the germline V gene are SGHRS and YFSETQ. The CDR3 has 14 residues. The trim removed 4 bases at V and 7 bases at J, leaving 8 bases unmatched. The CDR3, as DNA: TGCGCCAGCAGCCTGGTGGGACAGGGCAGTGAAGCTTTCTTT. Amino acids: CASSLVGQGSEAFF.

This rearrangement joins TRBV10-1 to TRBJ2-5; TRBD1 matches at 9 bases. The trim removed 3 bases at V and 5 bases at J, leaving 7 bases unmatched. The CDR3 spans 15 residues. CDR1 is WNHNN and CDR2 is SYGVQD in the germline V gene (reference sequence). The CDR3: CASSESKQGAETQYF. In nucleotides, the CDR3 is TGCGCCAGCAGTGAATCCAAACAGGGGGCGGAGACCCAGTACTTC.

The chain couples TRBV27 to TRBJ1-2, with D possibly TRBD1 on 6 matching bases. Germline loops: CDR1 MNHEY, CDR2 SMNVEV (reference sequence). Between the trimmed V and J ends, which lost 1 base and 3 bases, there was a span of 9 bases. The CDR3 loop spans 14 amino acids. This CDR3 is CASSLLQGDYGYTF. CDR3 coding DNA: TGTGCCAGCAGTTTATTACAGGGCGACTATGGCTACACCTTC.

The chain uses TRBV6-6 and TRBJ2-2, with D unresolved. The germline V gene has CDR1 MNHNY and CDR2 SVGAGI (reference sequence). There are 14 residues in the CDR3. Trimming took off 5 bases at V and 1 base at J, with 8 bases between the two ends. The CDR3 protein is CASSNDKNTGELFF. DNA of the CDR3: TGTGCCAGCAGTAATGACAAGAACACCGGGGAGCTGTTTTTT.

The genes are TRBV24-1 and TRBJ1-1; the D gene is possibly TRBD1 (6 bases). Trimming stripped 4 bases from V and 5 bases from J, with 10 bases between. The CDR3 loop spans 13 amino acids. The germline V gene encodes CDR1 KGHDR and CDR2 SFDVKD. In DNA form, the CDR3 reads TGTGCCACCAGTGAGGGGGCCGGGACTGAAGCTTTCTTT. Translation gives CATSEGAGTEAFF.

V and J are TRBV19 and TRBJ2-5, with 7 bases identical to TRBD1. There are 13 residues in the CDR3. V lost 6 bases to trimming and J lost 1 base; unmatched junction nucleotides: 2. CDR1 is LNHDA, CDR2 SQIVND, per germline (reference sequence). The CDR3 reads CASRGQTQETQYF. The CDR3 nucleotides read TGTGCCAGTAGGGGACAGACCCAAGAGACCCAGTACTTC.

The chain joins TRBV28 to TRBJ1-2, with D tentatively TRBD1 (5 bases). Trimming pared 6 bases from V and 4 bases from J, leaving 18 bases between. From germline, CDR1 is MDHEN and CDR2 SYDVKM. This CDR3 has 15 residues. CDR3 residues: CASSLWVDIGYGYTF. CDR3 DNA: TGTGCCAGCAGCCTATGGGTGGACATCGGCTATGGCTACACCTTC.

The chain employs TRBV12-1 and TRBJ2-1; whether TRBD2, the table's D call, matches the DNA was not checked. TRBV12-1 is termed a pseudogene. This CDR3 contains 19 residues. The CDR3 nucleotides are TGTGCCAGCAGCCCTGGGTCGGGGCGGGCTAGCGGGAGGGTACATGAGCAGTTCTTC. Translation: CASSPGSGRASGRVHEQFF.

This sequence joins TRBV10-3 and TRBJ2-7, with 9 bases aligning to TRBD1. Germline-derived CDR1 and CDR2 are ENHRY and SYGVKD. The CDR3 consists of 14 residues. The ends lost 6 bases at V and 1 base at J; junction bases unmatched: 4. The CDR3 spells CAISGTGQSYEQYF. CDR3 bases: TGTGCCATCAGCGGGACAGGGCAGTCCTACGAGCAGTACTTC.

This clone was picked up one time. This sequence joins TRBV2 and TRBJ1-2; 8 bases line up with TRBD1. V dropped 8 bases and J dropped 6; count of bases not matched to a gene: 8. Per germline, CDR1 SNHLY and CDR2 FYNNEI. The CDR3 is made up of 13 amino acids. CDR3 residues: CASDPQGADGYTF. CDR3 nucleotides: TGTGCCAGCGACCCCCAGGGGGCCGATGGCTACACCTTC.

The chain joins TRBV11-3 to TRBJ2-1, with D uncertain. This CDR3 comprises 17 residues. Germline assignment: CDR1 SGHNT and CDR2 YENEEA. V gave up 1 base and J gave up 1 base, with 14 bases separating them. The DNA of the CDR3 is TGTGCCAGCAGCTTAGTGGCTTTCCCTCGATCCTACAATGAGCAGTTCTTC. Protein sequence: CASSLVAFPRSYNEQFF. Combining the CDR3 with reference TRBV11-3 and TRBJ2-1 gives the whole variable domain EAGVVQSPRYKIIEKKQPVAFWCNPISGHNTLYWYLQNLGQGPELLIRYENEEAVDDSQLPKDRFSAERLKGVDSTLKIQPAELGDSAVYLCASSLVAFPRSYNEQFFGPGTRLTVL.

Here the CDR3 reads CASSRTGTAAYEQYF. CDR3 DNA: TGCGCCAGCAGCCGCACAGGGACCGCCGCCTACGAGCAGTACTTC. This chain uses TRBV4-1 with TRBJ2-7; the D gene is possibly TRBD1 (6 bases). V was shortened by 4 bases and J by 2 bases, with 15 bases between the two germline ends. The CDR3 is 15 amino acids. Looked up from germline, CDR1 is MGHRA and CDR2 is YSYEKL.

The chain has TRBV6-5 and TRBJ1-4; D remains unclear. Germline CDR1 is MNHEY and CDR2 is SVGAGI. V was clipped by 8 bases and J by 0 bases, with 13 bases between them. The CDR3 covers 15 residues. The chain's CDR3 is CASGEQIATNEKLFF. Here the CDR3 DNA reads TGTGCCAGCGGAGAGCAGATTGCAACTAATGAAAAACTGTTTTTT.

The V and J genes are TRBV11-3 and TRBJ2-1, with 8 bases lining up with TRBD2. V dropped 0 bases and J dropped 7; count of bases not matched to a gene: 5. Germline CDR1 SGHNT, CDR2 YENEEA. The CDR3 sequence is 15 residues long. DNA of the CDR3: TGTGCCAGCAGCTTAGAAACCCGGGAGGGGAATGAGCAGTTCTTC. It yields the protein CASSLETREGNEQFF.

J is TRBJ1-6 and V is TRBV7-3, with D unclear. This CDR3 region has 15 residues. Deletions cut 1 base from V and 6 bases from J, with 10 bases between. Germline CDR1 reads SGHTA; CDR2 reads FQGTGA. The CDR3 bases are TGTGCCAGCAGCTTAAATCCAGGCTTTAATTCACCCCTCCACTTT. Residues: CASSLNPGFNSPLHF.

The V and J genes are TRBV7-9 and TRBJ2-7, with TRBD1 as a possible D gene (6 bases). The V end lost 4 bases, the J end lost 5 bases, and 6 bases lay between the germline ends. The germline gives CDR1 SEHNR, CDR2 FQNEAQ (reference sequence). CDR3 size: 11 residues. The CDR3, as DNA: TGTGCCAGCAGCTACAGGGACGAGCAGTACTTC. This translates into CASSYRDEQYF. Using reference TRBV7-9 and TRBJ2-7 for the parts outside the CDR3, the full variable domain is DTGVSQNPRHKITKRGQNVTFRCDPISEHNRLYWYRQTLGQGPEFLTYFQNEAQLEKSRLLSDRFSAERPKGSFSTLEIQRTEQGDSAMYLCASSYRDEQYFGPGTRLTVT.

The V call is TRBV5-4, the J call TRBJ2-1, with 11 bases identical to TRBD2. The CDR3 has 16 residues. Germline-derived CDR1 and CDR2 are SGHNT and YYREEE (reference sequence). V shed 0 bases and J 7 bases; nucleotides not matched to a gene: 6. The CDR3 nucleotides are TGTGCCAGCAGCTTGGCCCGGCTAGCGGGAGGAAATGAGCAGTTCTTC. Amino acid sequence: CASSLARLAGGNEQFF.

V usage is TRBV19 and J usage is TRBJ1-1; a weak D match, TRBD1 (6 bases). The CDR3 contains 17 residues. Germline V gene data show CDR1 as LNHDA and CDR2 as SQIVND (reference sequence). V dropped 6 bases and J dropped 2 bases, with 22 bases sitting between them. The CDR3 loop is CASSPEPPGHLNTEAFF. In DNA, the CDR3 is TGTGCCAGTAGCCCTGAACCGCCGGGACACCTAAACACTGAAGCTTTCTTT.

The rearrangement joins TRBV10-3 to TRBJ1-6; possible D gene TRBD1, 6 bases. Germline values: CDR1 ENHRY, CDR2 SYGVKD. The CDR3 covers 14 residues. V lost 2 bases and J lost 8, with 10 bases in between. The CDR3 loop reads CAISEGRGDSPLHF. The CDR3 DNA sequence: TGTGCCATCAGTGAGGGCAGGGGTGATTCACCCCTCCACTTT.

The rearrangement joins TRBV21-1 to TRBJ2-7; no check of the table's D call, TRBD2, against the DNA was made. TRBV21-1 represents a pseudogene. CDR3 length equals 17 residues. CDR3 DNA sequence: TGTGCCAGCAGCAAAAAACCAATCGGAGAGACCCCCTACGAGCAGTACTTC. It specifies CASSKKPIGETPYEQYF.

The rearrangement uses TRBV5-5 and TRBJ1-5; D gene unclear. The germline CDR1 and CDR2 sequences are SGHKS and YYEKEE (reference sequence). V was cut by 1 base and J by 6 bases, with 17 bases left in between. The CDR3 has 16 residues. The CDR3 reads CASSLRMVGTGQPQHF. CDR3 coding DNA: TGTGCCAGCAGCTTGAGGATGGTGGGTACGGGTCAGCCCCAGCATTTT.

This clone has just one count. The genes are TRBV6-5 and TRBJ2-7; a possible D gene is TRBD2 (6 bases). There are 13 residues in the CDR3. Looked up from germline, CDR1 is MNHEY and CDR2 is SVGAGI. CDR3 in DNA: TGTGCAACTCGGAGGGGTACAGACTACGAGCAGTACTTC. Translation gives CATRRGTDYEQYF.

V and J are TRBV19 and TRBJ2-1; TRBD2 agrees at 13 bases. Germline V gives CDR1 LNHDA, CDR2 SQIVND (reference sequence). The CDR3 has 14 amino acids. Trimming removed 7 bases from V and 7 bases from J; junction bases left unmatched: 4. Here the CDR3 reads CASTGLAGPNEQFF. The CDR3 DNA reads as TGTGCCAGTACGGGACTAGCGGGGCCTAATGAGCAGTTCTTC.

V is TRBV28 and J is TRBJ2-7, with TRBD2 identical over 9 bases. CDR3 size: 16 residues. The germline V gene has CDR1 MDHEN and CDR2 SYDVKM. Trimming took 3 bases from V and 7 from J; bases not matched to a gene: 13. CDR3 in amino acids: CASSLKRLAGVGEQYF. For the CDR3, the DNA is TGTGCCAGCAGTTTGAAGCGGTTAGCGGGAGTTGGAGAGCAGTACTTC. The variable domain in full, with the rest retrieved from reference TRBV28 and TRBJ2-7, is DVKVTQSSRYLVKRTGEKVFLECVQDMDHENMFWYRQDPGLGLRLIYFSYDVKMKEKGDIPEGYSVSREKKERFSLILESASTNQTSMYLCASSLKRLAGVGEQYFGPGTRLTVT.

The chain recombines TRBV3-1 (or the pseudogene TRBV3-2) with TRBJ2-1; 8 bases agree with TRBD1. This CDR3 region has 12 residues. Germline lookup yields CDR1 LGHDT and CDR2 YNNKEL (reference sequence). The junction had 3 bases not matched to a gene; V was cut back by 4 bases and J by 10 bases. CDR3 region: CASSLRDREQFF. CDR3 DNA sequence: TGTGCCAGCAGCCTCCGGGACAGGGAGCAGTTCTTC.

This chain joins TRBV19 and TRBJ1-5, with unresolved D. V was trimmed by 1 base and J by 7 bases, leaving 5 bases between them. The CDR3 consists of 12 residues. CDR1 and CDR2 from the germline V gene are LNHDA and SQIVND (reference sequence). The CDR3 region is CASSIAVQPQHF. For the CDR3, the DNA is TGTGCCAGTAGTATAGCGGTCCAGCCCCAGCATTTT.

The chain joins TRBV20-1 to TRBJ1-1; D remains ambiguous. V lost 3 bases and J 0 bases, leaving 8 bases between the germline ends. The CDR3 is 13 amino acids. Germline CDR1 reads DFQATT; CDR2 reads SNEGSKA (reference sequence). The DNA for the CDR3 is TGCAGTGCTAGTTCGGTGATGAACACTGAAGCTTTCTTT. Amino acids: CSASSVMNTEAFF.

V gene TRBV3-1 (or the pseudogene TRBV3-2) combines with J gene TRBJ1-2; 7 nucleotides match TRBD1. This CDR3 region has 14 residues. J lost 2 bases, V lost 4 bases, and 4 bases had no gene match. CDR1 and CDR2 from the germline V gene are LGHDT and YNNKEL (reference sequence). CDR3 bases: TGTGCCAGCAGCCTGGGACAGCGGAACTATGGCTACACCTTC. It is translated as CASSLGQRNYGYTF.

The chain couples TRBV7-2 to TRBJ2-7; no reliable D call. V gave up 1 base and J gave up 3 bases, with 7 bases separating them. The CDR3 loop spans 13 amino acids. Germline CDR1 and CDR2: SGHTA and FQGNSA. The CDR3 loop reads CASSLDPSYEQYF. In DNA, the CDR3 is TGTGCCAGCAGCTTAGACCCGAGCTACGAGCAGTACTTC.

The rearrangement uses TRBV5-1 and TRBJ2-5; TRBD1 agrees at 10 bases. The CDR3 spans 16 residues. From germline, CDR1 is SGHRS and CDR2 YFSETQ. Unmatched junction bases numbered 5, after V lost 0 bases and J lost 3 bases. The CDR3 is CASSLALGQGEETQYF. The CDR3 DNA reads as TGCGCCAGCAGCTTGGCTCTAGGACAGGGGGAAGAGACCCAGTACTTC.

The gene calls are TRBV23-1 and TRBJ1-1; D is ambiguous. TRBV23-1 carries the ORF label, with uncertain function. The V end lost 7 bases, the J end lost 3 bases, and 9 bases lay between the germline ends. The CDR3 contains 12 residues. CDR3 region: CASTPTDTEAFF. The CDR3 DNA follows: TGCGCCAGCACCCCAACGGACACTGAAGCTTTCTTT.